This T cell receptor beta chain was sequenced in a study of T-cell reconstitution after alpha-beta-depleted transplantation in children. General study results and limits: Reportedly, roughly two months post-transplant, alpha-beta T cells arose from several hundred expanded graft clones.

Regarding this clonotype: The antigen is unknown.

TCRbeta library construction was performed incorporating unique molecular identifiers. One entry per CDR3 protein results from TCRdb running MiXCR on the PCR reads. In the table there are fewer than 700,000 distinct CDR3 sequences, 20% to 25% of which are singletons. The germline CDR1 and CDR2 sequences are SGHTA and FQGNSA. J gave up 7 bases and V 4 bases, and 6 bases lay outside the gene matches. The CDR3 covers 13 residues. The rearrangement links TRBV7-2 to TRBJ2-7, with 8 bases lining up with TRBD1. This material consisted of PBMCs, mostly from graft donor cells, taken 360 days after TCRalphabeta/CD19-depleted stem cell transplant. This clonotype originated in a boy in the first two years of life who had a stem cell transplant for acute myeloid leukemia, so the T cells may come from the graft donor. DNA for the CDR3: TGTGCCAGCAGCTCGACAGGGGTCTTGGAGCAGTACTTC. This gives the protein CASSSTGVLEQYF.